This is a list of T cell receptor beta chains from one sample in a study of blood T cells in healthy people across ages. TCRdb called the 5' RACE reads again in MiXCR, with one record for every CDR3 protein. In the table there are just under 750,000 distinct CDR3 sequences, about 20% of which are singletons. Sequenced: blood. These receptors all come from a man between 65 and 80 years old in good health. The conserved cysteine and the conserved F or W are not part of the CDR3 here.

V gene,CDR3 protein
TRBV9,ASSVGPRGADEQF
TRBV11-2,ASSLFWEGRRETQY
TRBV3-1,ASSHGRNRNIQY
TRBV11-1,ASSPSGVPTGELF
TRBV6-6,ASSYPPDRGANYGYT
TRBV5-1,ASSYEGPKYNEQF
TRBV5-1,ASSFAEQSGNTIY
TRBV6-5,ASSRLGYTSYEQY
TRBV7-2,ASTVGVYYGYT
TRBV9,ASSPRDREDEKLF
TRBV6-2/TRBV6-3,ASTLPRSSYNEQF
TRBV6-5,ASTGVPGETQY
TRBV29-1,SVEVRGAEGSGANVLT
TRBV20-1,SARGGQGAF
TRBV6-2/TRBV6-3,ASSKVRETQY
TRBV2,ASRIDRANYGYT
TRBV7-9,ASSLGAHNYGYT
TRBV18,ASSPTPSTLATGGKQPQH
TRBV29-1,SVNMGLAYQETQY
TRBV5-1,ASTSGRLPTEGYT
TRBV11-3,ASSPLAAFQETQY
TRBV6-5,ASSYSIWGITGGGKV
TRBV7-2,ASTVQGQPQH
TRBV27,ASGTQY
TRBV6-5,ASSYSYRNQPQH
TRBV7-9,ASSGIWSEQY
TRBV7-6,ASSQDRGREKLF
TRBV20-1,SARDPPEKLF
TRBV12-3/TRBV12-4,ASSLEAGPTQY
TRBV18,ASTQPLQSQY
TRBV20-1,SARDLTSVGTQY
TRBV28,ASSFPLWSTEAF
TRBV6-5,ASSSLGTAQETQY
TRBV6-2/TRBV6-3,ASRGGWEQF